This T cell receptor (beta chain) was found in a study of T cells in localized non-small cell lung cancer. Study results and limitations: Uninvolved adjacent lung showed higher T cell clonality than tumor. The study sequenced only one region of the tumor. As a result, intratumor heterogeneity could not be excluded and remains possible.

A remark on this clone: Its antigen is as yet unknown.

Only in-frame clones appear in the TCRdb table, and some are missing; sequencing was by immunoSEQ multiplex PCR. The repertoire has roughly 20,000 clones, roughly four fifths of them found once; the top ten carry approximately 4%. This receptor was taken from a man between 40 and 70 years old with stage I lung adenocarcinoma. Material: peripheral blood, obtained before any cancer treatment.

CDR3 region: CASSPKSASSYNEQFF. The CDR3 DNA reads TGCGCCAGCAGTCCAAAGTCCGCTTCTTCCTACAATGAGCAGTTCTTC. The chain recombines TRBV4-1 with TRBJ2-1; D remains unclear. CDR1 is MGHRA, CDR2 YSYEKL, per germline. The CDR3 totals 16 residues. The ends were cut back, 6 bases at V and 1 base at J, with 16 bases in the middle.